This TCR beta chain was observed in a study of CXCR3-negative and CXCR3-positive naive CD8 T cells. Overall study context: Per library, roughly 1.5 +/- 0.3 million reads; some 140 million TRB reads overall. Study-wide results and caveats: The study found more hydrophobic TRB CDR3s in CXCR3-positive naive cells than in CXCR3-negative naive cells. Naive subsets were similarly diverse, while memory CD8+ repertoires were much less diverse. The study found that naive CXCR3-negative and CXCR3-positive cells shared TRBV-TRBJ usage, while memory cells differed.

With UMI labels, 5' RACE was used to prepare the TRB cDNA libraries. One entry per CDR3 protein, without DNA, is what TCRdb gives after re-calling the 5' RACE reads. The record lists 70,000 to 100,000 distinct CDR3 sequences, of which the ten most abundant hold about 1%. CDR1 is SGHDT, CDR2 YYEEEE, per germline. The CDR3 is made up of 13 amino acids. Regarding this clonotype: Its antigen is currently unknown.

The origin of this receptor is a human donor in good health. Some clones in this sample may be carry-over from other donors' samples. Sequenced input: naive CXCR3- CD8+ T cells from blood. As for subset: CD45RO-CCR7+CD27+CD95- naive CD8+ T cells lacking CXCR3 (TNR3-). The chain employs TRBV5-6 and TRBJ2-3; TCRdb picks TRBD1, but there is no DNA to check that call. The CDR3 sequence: CASSLAGGDTQYF. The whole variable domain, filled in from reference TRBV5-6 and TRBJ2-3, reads DAGVTQSPTHLIKTRGQQVTLRCSPKSGHDTVSWYQQALGQGPQFIFQYYEEEERQRGNFPDRFSGHQFPNYSSELNVNALLLGDSALYLCASSLAGGDTQYFGPGTRLTVL.